The clone carrying this T cell receptor beta chain occurred a few times. The antigen is unknown. Patients were all untreated before their thyroid surgery. This record comes from a study of metastatic and nonmetastatic thyroid tumors. The wider study: Samples came from malignant and benign thyroid patients, and repertoires were compared across blood and tumor or nodule tissue.

Study results and caveats: In blood and tumor, TCR beta diversity was reportedly significantly higher in malignant thyroid tumors than in benign nodules.

This CDR3 is built from 18 residues. Trimming cost V 2 bases and J 5 bases; bases outside gene matches: 13. Germline assignment: CDR1 MNHEY and CDR2 SVGEGT. TCRdb re-called the PCR reads through MiXCR. Counted here are roughly 4,000 clones, around 40% occurring once; the ten biggest clones make up around 21%. Material for sequencing was tumor tissue. The V call is TRBV6-2 or TRBV6-3, the J call TRBJ2-2; 8 bases align to TRBD2. The receptor's source is a male donor with papillary thyroid cancer or a benign thyroid nodule (not recorded which). Some clones in this sample may be carry-over from other donors' samples. The DNA of the CDR3 is TGTGCCAGCAGTTACCTTCCTAGCGGGCGCCAGCAGACCGGGGAGCTGTTTTTT. Amino acid sequence: CASSYLPSGRQQTGELFF.